The clone carrying this T cell receptor beta chain was observed a handful of times. This sample was taken from a study of shared clonotypes between healthy human individuals. The CDR3 has 19 amino acids. V lost 3 bases, J lost 1 base, and 17 bases stayed unmatched. CDR1 SGHAT and CDR2 FQNNGV come from the germline V gene. PCR replicates performed on unsorted PBMC used approximately 310 ng DNA, roughly 27,000 T cell genomes. Assay: immunoSEQ multiplex PCR; the TCRdb copy retains only in-frame clones and omits some. This table has 450,000 to 500,000 clones, over 70% appearing once. The chain carries TRBV11-2 and TRBJ1-1, with 7 bases identical to TRBD1. The TCR comes from a woman aged 40 to 49 in good health. Some clones in this sample may be carry-over from other donors' samples. The sequenced sample consisted of PBMCs. The DNA of the CDR3 is TGTGCCAGCAGCTTGTCGGTCCCGTGGGGGACAGTAAAGAACACTGAAGCTTTCTTT. It encodes CASSLSVPWGTVKNTEAFF.